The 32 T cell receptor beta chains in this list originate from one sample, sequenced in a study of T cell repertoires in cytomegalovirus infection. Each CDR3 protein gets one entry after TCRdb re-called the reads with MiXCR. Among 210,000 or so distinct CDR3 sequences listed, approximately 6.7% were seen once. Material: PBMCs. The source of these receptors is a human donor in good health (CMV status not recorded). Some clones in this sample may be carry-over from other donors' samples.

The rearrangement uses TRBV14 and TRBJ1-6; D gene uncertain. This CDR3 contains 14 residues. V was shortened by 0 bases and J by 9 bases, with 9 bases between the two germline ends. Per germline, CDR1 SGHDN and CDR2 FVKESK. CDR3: CASSQEARGSPLHF. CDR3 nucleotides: TGTGCCAGCAGCCAAGAAGCTAGAGGTTCACCCCTCCACTTT.

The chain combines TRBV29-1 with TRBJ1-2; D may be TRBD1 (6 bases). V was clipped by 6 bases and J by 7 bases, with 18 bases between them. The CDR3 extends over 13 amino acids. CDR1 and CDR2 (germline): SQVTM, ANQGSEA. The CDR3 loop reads CSVGQIFMGGYTF. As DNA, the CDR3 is TGCAGCGTCGGACAGATCTTCATGGGTGGCTACACCTTC.

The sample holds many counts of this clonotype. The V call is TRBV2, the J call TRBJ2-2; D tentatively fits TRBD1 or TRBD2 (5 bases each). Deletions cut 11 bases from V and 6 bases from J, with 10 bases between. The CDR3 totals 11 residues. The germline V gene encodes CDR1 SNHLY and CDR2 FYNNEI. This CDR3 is CAGTEAGELFF. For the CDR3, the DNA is TGTGCCGGGACCGAAGCCGGGGAGCTGTTTTTT.

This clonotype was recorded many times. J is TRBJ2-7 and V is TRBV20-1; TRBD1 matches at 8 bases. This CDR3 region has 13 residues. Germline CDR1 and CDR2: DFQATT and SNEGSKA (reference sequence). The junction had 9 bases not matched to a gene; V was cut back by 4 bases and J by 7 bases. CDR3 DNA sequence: TGCAGTGCTAAGACCCTCACAGGGGGGGAGCAGTACTTC. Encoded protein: CSAKTLTGGEQYF.

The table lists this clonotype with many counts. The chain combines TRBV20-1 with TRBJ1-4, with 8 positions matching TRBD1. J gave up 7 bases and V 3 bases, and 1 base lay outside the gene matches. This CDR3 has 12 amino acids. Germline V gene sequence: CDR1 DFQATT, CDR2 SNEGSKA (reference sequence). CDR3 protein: CSARTGAEKLFF. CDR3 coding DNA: TGCAGTGCTAGGACAGGGGCTGAAAAACTGTTTTTT.

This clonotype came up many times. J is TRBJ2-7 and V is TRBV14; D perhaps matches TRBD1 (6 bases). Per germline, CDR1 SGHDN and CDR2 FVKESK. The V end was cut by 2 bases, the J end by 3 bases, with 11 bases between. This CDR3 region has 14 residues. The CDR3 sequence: CASSQQTGSYEQYF. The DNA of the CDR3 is TGTGCCAGCAGCCAACAGACAGGTAGCTACGAGCAGTACTTC.

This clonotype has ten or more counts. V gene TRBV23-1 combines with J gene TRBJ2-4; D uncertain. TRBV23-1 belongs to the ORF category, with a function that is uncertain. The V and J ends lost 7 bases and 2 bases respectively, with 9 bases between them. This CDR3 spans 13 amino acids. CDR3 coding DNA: TGCGCCAGCAACCGACGGACCAAAAACATTCAGTACTTC. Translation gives CASNRRTKNIQYF.

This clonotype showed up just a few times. For the CDR3, the DNA is TGTGCCAGCAGACTTGACAGCCCGGACTCTGGGGCCAACGTCCTGACTTTC. Protein product: CASRLDSPDSGANVLTF. V is TRBV12-3 or TRBV12-4 and J is TRBJ2-6; possible D gene TRBD1, 5 bases. Trimming cost V 6 bases and J 0 bases, with 15 bases left between them. The CDR3 has 17 amino acids.

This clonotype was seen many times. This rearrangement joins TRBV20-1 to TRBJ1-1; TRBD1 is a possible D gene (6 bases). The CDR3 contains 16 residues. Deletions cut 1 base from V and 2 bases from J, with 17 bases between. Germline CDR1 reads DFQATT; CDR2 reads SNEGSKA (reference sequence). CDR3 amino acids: CSARVIQGTVNTEAFF. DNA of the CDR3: TGCAGTGCTAGAGTAATCCAGGGGACGGTAAACACTGAAGCTTTCTTT.

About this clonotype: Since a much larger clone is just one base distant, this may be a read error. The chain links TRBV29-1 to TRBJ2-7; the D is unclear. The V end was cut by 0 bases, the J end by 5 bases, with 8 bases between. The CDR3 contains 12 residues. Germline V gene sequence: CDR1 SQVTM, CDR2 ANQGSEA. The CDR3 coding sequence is TGCAGCGTTGAAGACACCTGGGACGAGCAGTACTTC. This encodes CSVEDTWDEQYF.

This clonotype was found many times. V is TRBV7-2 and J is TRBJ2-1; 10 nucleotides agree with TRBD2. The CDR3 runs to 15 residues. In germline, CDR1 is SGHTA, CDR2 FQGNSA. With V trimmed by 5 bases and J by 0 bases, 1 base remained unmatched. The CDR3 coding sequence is TGTGCCAGCAGCCGGACTAGCGGCTCCTACAATGAGCAGTTCTTC. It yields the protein CASSRTSGSYNEQFF. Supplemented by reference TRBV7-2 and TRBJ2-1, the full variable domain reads GAGVSQSPSNKVTEKGKDVELRCDPISGHTALYWYRQSLGQGLEFLIYFQGNSAPDKSGLPSDRFSAERTGGSVSTLTIQRTQQEDSAVYLCASSRTSGSYNEQFFGPGTRLTVL.

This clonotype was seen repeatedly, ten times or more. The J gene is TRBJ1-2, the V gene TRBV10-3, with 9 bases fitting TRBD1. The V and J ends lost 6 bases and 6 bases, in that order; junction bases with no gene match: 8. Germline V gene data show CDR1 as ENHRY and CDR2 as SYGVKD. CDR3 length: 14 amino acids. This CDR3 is CAIRRQGEGDGYTF. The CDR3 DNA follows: TGTGCCATCAGGCGACAGGGGGAGGGAGATGGCTACACCTTC.

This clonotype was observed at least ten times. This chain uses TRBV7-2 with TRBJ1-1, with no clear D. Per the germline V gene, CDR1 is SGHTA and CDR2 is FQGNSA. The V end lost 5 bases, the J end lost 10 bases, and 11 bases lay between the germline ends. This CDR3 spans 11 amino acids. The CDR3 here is CASSLHIGAFF. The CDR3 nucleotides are TGTGCCAGCAGCCTACACATCGGAGCTTTCTTT.

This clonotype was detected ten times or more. The CDR3 sequence: CASSLVQGRTEAFF. The CDR3 DNA is TGTGCCAGCAGCTTAGTCCAGGGGAGGACTGAAGCTTTCTTT. The J gene is TRBJ1-1, the V gene TRBV7-8; a weak D match, TRBD1 (6 bases). Trimming shortened V by 1 base and J by 5 bases, and 11 bases separated the two germline ends. Germline loops: CDR1 SGHVS, CDR2 FQNEAQ. CDR3 length: 14 residues.

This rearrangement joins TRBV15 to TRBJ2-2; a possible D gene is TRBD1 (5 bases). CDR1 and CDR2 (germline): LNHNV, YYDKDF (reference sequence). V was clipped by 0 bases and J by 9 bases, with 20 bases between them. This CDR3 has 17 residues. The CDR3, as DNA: TGTGCCACCAGCAGAGATCAACCGTTGGCAGGGCACAGGGAGCTGTTTTTT. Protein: CATSRDQPLAGHRELFF.

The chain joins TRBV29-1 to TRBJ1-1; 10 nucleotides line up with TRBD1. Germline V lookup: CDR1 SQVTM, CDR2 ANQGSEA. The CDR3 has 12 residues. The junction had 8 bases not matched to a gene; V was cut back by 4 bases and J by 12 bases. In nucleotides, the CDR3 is TGCAGCGTTGTAACGGACAGGGGGGTAACTTTCTTT. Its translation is CSVVTDRGVTFF.

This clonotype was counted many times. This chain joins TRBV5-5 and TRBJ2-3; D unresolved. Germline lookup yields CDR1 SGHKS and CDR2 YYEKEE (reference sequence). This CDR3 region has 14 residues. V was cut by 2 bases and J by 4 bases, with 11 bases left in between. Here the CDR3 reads CASSFRVGSDTQYF. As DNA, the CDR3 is TGTGCCAGCAGCTTCCGTGTGGGTTCAGATACGCAGTATTTT.

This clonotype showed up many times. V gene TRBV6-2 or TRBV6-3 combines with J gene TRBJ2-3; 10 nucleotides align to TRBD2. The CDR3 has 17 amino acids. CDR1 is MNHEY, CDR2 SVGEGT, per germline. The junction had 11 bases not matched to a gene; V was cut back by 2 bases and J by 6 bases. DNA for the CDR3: TGTGCCAGCAGTTACCACCTGACTAGCGGGCTTCGGGATACGCAGTATTTT. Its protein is CASSYHLTSGLRDTQYF.

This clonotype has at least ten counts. CDR3 coding DNA: TGCGCCAGCAGCTTGTCAGGGCCGGAGCCTGAAGCTTTCTTT. It translates to CASSLSGPEPEAFF. This chain uses TRBV5-1 with TRBJ1-1, with D possibly TRBD1 on 5 matching bases. V lost 1 base to trimming and J lost 6 bases, with 13 bases between them. This CDR3 region has 14 residues. Per the germline V gene, CDR1 is SGHRS and CDR2 is YFSETQ.

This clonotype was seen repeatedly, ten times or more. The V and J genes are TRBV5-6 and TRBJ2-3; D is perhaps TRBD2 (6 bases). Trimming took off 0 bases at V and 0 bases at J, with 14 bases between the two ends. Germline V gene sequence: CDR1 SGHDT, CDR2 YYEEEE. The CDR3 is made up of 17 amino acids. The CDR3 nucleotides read TGTGCCAGCAGCTTGGCTATGGGCGGGATAAGCACAGATACGCAGTATTTT. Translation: CASSLAMGGISTDTQYF.

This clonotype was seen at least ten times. The CDR3 DNA is TGTGCCAGCAGCTTGTACCAGACCCCTAACTATGGCTACACCTTC. Protein: CASSLYQTPNYGYTF. This chain connects TRBV7-6 to TRBJ1-2; D is unresolved. V shed 3 bases and J shed 0 bases, with 11 bases lying between them. The CDR3 length is 15 residues. Germline CDR1 and CDR2: SGHVS and FNYEAQ.

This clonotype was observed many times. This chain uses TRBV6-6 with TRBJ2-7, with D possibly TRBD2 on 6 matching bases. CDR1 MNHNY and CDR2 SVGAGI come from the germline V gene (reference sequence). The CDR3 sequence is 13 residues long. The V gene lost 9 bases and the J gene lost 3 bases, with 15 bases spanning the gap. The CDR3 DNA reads TGTGCCAGTAAGGGACTCTCCGTCTACGAGCAGTACTTC. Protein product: CASKGLSVYEQYF.

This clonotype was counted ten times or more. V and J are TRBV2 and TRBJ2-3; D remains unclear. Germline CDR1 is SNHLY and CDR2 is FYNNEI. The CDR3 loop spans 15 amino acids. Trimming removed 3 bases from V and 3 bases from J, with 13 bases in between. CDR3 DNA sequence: TGTGCCAGCAGTGATCCCGCTAGGCGGACAGATACGCAGTATTTT. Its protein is CASSDPARRTDTQYF.

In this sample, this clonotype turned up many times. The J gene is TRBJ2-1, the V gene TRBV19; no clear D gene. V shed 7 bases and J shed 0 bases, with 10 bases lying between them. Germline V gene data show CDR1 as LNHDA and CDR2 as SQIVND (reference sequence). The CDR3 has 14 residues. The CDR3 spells CASTGRSSYNEQFF. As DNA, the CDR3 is TGTGCCAGTACCGGGCGAAGCTCCTACAATGAGCAGTTCTTC.

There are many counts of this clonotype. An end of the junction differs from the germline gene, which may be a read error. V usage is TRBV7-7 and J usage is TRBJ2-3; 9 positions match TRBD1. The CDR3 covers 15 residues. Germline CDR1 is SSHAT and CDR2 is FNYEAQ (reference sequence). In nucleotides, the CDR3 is TGTGCTAGCAGCCGGGGACAGGGCTTCACAGATACGCAGTATTTT. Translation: CASSRGQGFTDTQYF.

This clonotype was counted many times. CDR3 residues: CASSYRDRSLLIYNEQFF. CDR3 DNA: TGTGCCAGCAGTTACCGGGACAGGTCTCTCCTTATCTACAATGAGCAGTTCTTC. This chain connects TRBV6-5 to TRBJ2-1; 8 bases are a match to TRBD1. The V gene's germline CDR1 is MNHEY and CDR2 SVGAGI. The CDR3 is 18 amino acids. V was pared by 2 bases and J by 3 bases, with 12 bases of the junction left unmatched.

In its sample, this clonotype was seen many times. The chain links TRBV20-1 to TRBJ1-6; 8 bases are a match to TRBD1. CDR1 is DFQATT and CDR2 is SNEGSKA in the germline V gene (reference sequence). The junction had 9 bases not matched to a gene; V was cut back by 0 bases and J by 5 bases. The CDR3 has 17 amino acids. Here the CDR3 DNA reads TGCAGTGCTAGAGAACCCGGCCGGGGACAGGATAATTCACCCCTCCACTTT. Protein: CSAREPGRGQDNSPLHF.

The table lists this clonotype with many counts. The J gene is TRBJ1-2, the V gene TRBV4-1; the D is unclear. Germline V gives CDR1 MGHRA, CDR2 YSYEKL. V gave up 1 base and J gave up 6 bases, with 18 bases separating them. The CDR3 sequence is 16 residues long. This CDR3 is CASSQGGGLEGDGYTF. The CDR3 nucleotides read TGCGCCAGCAGCCAAGGGGGTGGACTCGAAGGAGATGGCTACACCTTC.

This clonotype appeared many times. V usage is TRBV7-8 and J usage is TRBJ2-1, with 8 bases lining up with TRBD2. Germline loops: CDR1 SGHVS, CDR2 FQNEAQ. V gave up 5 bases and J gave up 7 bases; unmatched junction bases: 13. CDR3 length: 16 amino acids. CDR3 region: CASSGQGTSRLNEQFF. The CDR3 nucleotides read TGTGCCAGCAGCGGGCAGGGGACTAGTCGTTTGAATGAGCAGTTCTTC.

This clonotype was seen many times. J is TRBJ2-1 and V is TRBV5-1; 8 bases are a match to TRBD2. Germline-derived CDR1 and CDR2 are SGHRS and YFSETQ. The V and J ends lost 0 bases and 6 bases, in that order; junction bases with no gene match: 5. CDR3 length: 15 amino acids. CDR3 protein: CASSLDGGAANEQFF. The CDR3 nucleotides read TGCGCCAGCAGCTTGGACGGGGGGGCCGCCAATGAGCAGTTCTTC. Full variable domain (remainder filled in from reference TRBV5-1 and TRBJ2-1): KAGVTQTPRYLIKTRGQQVTLSCSPISGHRSVSWYQQTPGQGLQFLFEYFSETQRNKGNFPGRFSGRQFSNSRSEMNVSTLELGDSALYLCASSLDGGAANEQFFGPGTRLTVL.

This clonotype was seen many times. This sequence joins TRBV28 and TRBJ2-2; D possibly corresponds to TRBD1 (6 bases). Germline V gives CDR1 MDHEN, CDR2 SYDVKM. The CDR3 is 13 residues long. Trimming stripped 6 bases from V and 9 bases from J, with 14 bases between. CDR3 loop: CASSPGQGWELFF. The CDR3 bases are TGTGCCAGCAGCCCAGGGCAGGGGTGGGAGCTGTTTTTT.

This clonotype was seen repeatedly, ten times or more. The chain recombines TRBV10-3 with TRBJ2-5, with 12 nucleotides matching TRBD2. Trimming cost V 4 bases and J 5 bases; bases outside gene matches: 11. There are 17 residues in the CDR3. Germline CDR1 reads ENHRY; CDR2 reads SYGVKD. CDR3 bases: TGTGCCATCAGTGGAAGTTTTGGACTAGCGGGGACGGAGACCCAGTACTTC. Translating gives CAISGSFGLAGTETQYF.